This entry describes one T cell receptor (beta chain). The data are from a study of blood T cell repertoires in COVID-19. The CDR3 is 14 amino acids. Germline CDR1 reads SGDLS; CDR2 reads YYNGEE. V was clipped by 3 bases and J by 4 bases; unmatched bases: 2. TCRdb's table, derived via immunoSEQ multiplex PCR, lists solely in-frame clones and lacks some. The table lists fewer than 350,000 clones, approximately 89% of them singletons. The clonotype originates from a woman in her sixties or seventies with COVID-19, enrolled during active disease. The specimen sequenced was peripheral blood. V and J are TRBV9 and TRBJ2-3; 10 bases are shared with TRBD2. Here the CDR3 reads CASSERGGSDTQYF. In DNA form, the CDR3 reads TGTGCCAGCAGCGAGCGGGGGGGCTCAGATACGCAGTATTTT.